The 9 T cell receptor beta chains below come from one sample, sequenced in a study of T-cell reconstitution after alpha-beta-depleted transplantation in children. Researchers prepared the TCRbeta library using unique molecular identifiers, the study reports. TCRdb processed the PCR reads anew with MiXCR; each CDR3 protein has one entry. The table has approximately 420,000 distinct CDR3 sequences, about a tenth seen once. The sample here was PBMCs from the stem cell graft donor, taken from the stem cell graft. These receptors were taken from a human donor who donated a stem cell graft to a child with acute myeloid leukemia.

This clonotype was seen a handful of times. J is TRBJ2-1 and V is TRBV20-1; 15 bases are a match to TRBD2. CDR3 length: 15 amino acids. The V segment lost 5 bases and the J segment 10 bases; nucleotides outside the gene matches: 9. From germline, CDR1 is DFQATT and CDR2 SNEGSKA (reference sequence). CDR3: CSASRTSGGAEEQFF. The CDR3, as DNA: TGCAGTGCTTCCCGGACTAGCGGGGGGGCAGAGGAGCAGTTCTTC.

The V call is TRBV2, the J call TRBJ2-2; D uncertain. The CDR3 runs to 14 residues. CDR1 and CDR2 from the germline V gene are SNHLY and FYNNEI. The ends were cut back, 7 bases at V and 0 bases at J, with 9 bases in the middle. Here the CDR3 DNA reads TGTGCCAGCAAAGTGGAATCGAACACCGGGGAGCTGTTTTTT. Protein: CASKVESNTGELFF.

The V and J genes are TRBV6-2 or TRBV6-3 and TRBJ2-2; 8 bases fit TRBD1. With 10 bases clipped from V and 6 bases from J, the junction kept 10 bases outside the gene matches. Germline CDR1 is MNHEY and CDR2 is SVGEGT. This CDR3 region has 14 residues. The CDR3 protein is CATLGQGWAGELFF. The CDR3 bases are TGTGCCACCCTCGGACAGGGCTGGGCCGGGGAGCTGTTTTTT.

The V and J genes are TRBV6-1 and TRBJ2-6; either TRBD1 or TRBD2 may fit D (5 bases each). CDR1 is MNHNS, CDR2 SASEGT, per germline. This CDR3 spans 12 amino acids. The ends were cut back, 2 bases at V and 15 bases at J, with 11 bases in the middle. This chain's CDR3 is CASSEYGDGLTF. In DNA form, the CDR3 reads TGTGCCAGCAGTGAATATGGGGACGGCCTGACTTTC.

The gene calls are TRBV5-1 and TRBJ1-4, with TRBD1 as a possible D gene (6 bases). The CDR3 has 17 residues. V lost 5 bases to trimming and J lost 0 bases, with 17 bases between them. Germline CDR1 SGHRS, CDR2 YFSETQ. CDR3 coding DNA: TGCGCCAGCAGATACACGGTACAGGGAGCAACTAATGAAAAACTGTTTTTT. Translation gives CASRYTVQGATNEKLFF.

V gene TRBV7-9 combines with J gene TRBJ2-5; D tentatively reads TRBD1 or TRBD2 (5 bases each). The CDR3 consists of 15 residues. Per the germline V gene, CDR1 is SEHNR and CDR2 is FQNEAQ (reference sequence). V lost 5 bases to trimming and J lost 1 base, with 14 bases between them. The CDR3: CASSALLGAQETQYF. CDR3 in DNA: TGTGCCAGCAGCGCCCTTCTCGGGGCCCAAGAGACCCAGTACTTC.

V is TRBV20-1 and J is TRBJ2-3, with TRBD2 matching 8 bases. The germline gives CDR1 DFQATT, CDR2 SNEGSKA (reference sequence). CDR3 size: 14 residues. Trimming removed 4 bases from V and 7 bases from J; junction bases left unmatched: 10. The CDR3 sequence: CSATASGQIYTQYF. The CDR3 DNA reads as TGCAGTGCTACCGCTAGCGGGCAAATCTATACGCAGTATTTT.

The chain combines TRBV7-2 with TRBJ2-2; weak D call: TRBD2 (6 bases). V lost 2 bases to trimming and J lost 6 bases, with 16 bases between them. Germline loops: CDR1 SGHTA, CDR2 FQGNSA. This CDR3 spans 16 amino acids. CDR3 region: CASSLIGGVAAGELFF. The CDR3 nucleotides are TGTGCCAGCAGCTTAATCGGCGGGGTTGCGGCCGGGGAGCTGTTTTTT.

There are a few counts of this clonotype. This chain links TRBV25-1 with TRBJ2-1; D uncertain. CDR1 is MGHDK, CDR2 SYGVNS, per germline. CDR3 length: 11 amino acids. Between the trimmed V and J ends, which lost 4 bases and 9 bases, there was a span of 7 bases. The CDR3 loop reads CASSALSEQFF. CDR3 nucleotide sequence: TGTGCCAGCAGTGCCTTGAGTGAGCAGTTCTTC.